These 22 T cell receptor beta chains originate from one sample sequenced in a study of blood T cell repertoires in COVID-19. Profiled with immunoSEQ multiplex PCR; TCRdb holds only in-frame clones, not every one. This sample has tens of thousands of clones, with about 80% found just once. The sequencing input was peripheral blood. Receptors were obtained from a human donor in a cohort sampled during active COVID-19.

This clone came up a few times. The chain uses TRBV19 and TRBJ1-1; 7 bases align to TRBD1. Germline assignment: CDR1 LNHDA and CDR2 SQIVND (reference sequence). With V trimmed by 2 bases and J by 8 bases, 2 bases remained unmatched. The length of the CDR3 is 12 residues. The CDR3 DNA follows: TGTGCCAGTAGTATATTGGGACAGGAAGCTTTCTTT. Protein product: CASSILGQEAFF.

V and J are TRBV30 and TRBJ2-7; 14 bases are a match to TRBD2. The CDR3 is made up of 14 amino acids. Germline values: CDR1 GTSNPN, CDR2 SVGIG (reference sequence). V shed 3 bases, J shed 7 bases, and the junction held 5 bases outside the gene matches. CDR3 protein: CAWRRGLAGDEQYF. The DNA of the CDR3 is TGTGCCTGGAGAAGGGGACTAGCGGGAGATGAGCAGTACTTC.

The chain employs TRBV18 and TRBJ2-7; the D gene is possibly TRBD1 (7 bases). With 2 bases removed from V and 0 bases from J, the gap between germline ends came to 11 bases. Germline values: CDR1 KGHSH, CDR2 LQKENI. The CDR3 totals 15 residues. CDR3 region: CASSPTRGVSYEQYF. CDR3 nucleotide sequence: TGTGCCAGCTCACCAACCAGGGGGGTCTCCTACGAGCAGTACTTC.

The chain uses TRBV21-1 and TRBJ1-5; the table names TRBD1, a call not compared with the DNA. TRBV21-1 counts as a pseudogene. The CDR3 length is 18 residues. The CDR3 DNA reads as TGTGCCAGCAGCAAAATAAGGACAGGGAAATCTAGCAATCAGCCCCAGCATTTT. This gives the protein CASSKIRTGKSSNQPQHF.

The chain has TRBV7-9 and TRBJ2-7; 10 nucleotides agree with TRBD2. This CDR3 is built from 14 residues. J lost 4 bases, V lost 5 bases, and 5 bases had no gene match. In germline, CDR1 is SEHNR, CDR2 FQNEAQ (reference sequence). The CDR3 protein is CASSRGTSEYEQYF. CDR3 coding DNA: TGTGCCAGCAGCCGGGGGACTAGCGAATACGAGCAGTACTTC. Full variable domain (outside the CDR3, taken from reference TRBV7-9 and TRBJ2-7): DTGVSQNPRHKITKRGQNVTFRCDPISEHNRLYWYRQTLGQGPEFLTYFQNEAQLEKSRLLSDRFSAERPKGSFSTLEIQRTEQGDSAMYLCASSRGTSEYEQYFGPGTRLTVT.

The rearrangement joins TRBV6-2 or TRBV6-3 to TRBJ2-7; TRBD2 might be the D (6 bases). Per germline, CDR1 MNHEY and CDR2 SVGEGT. Trimming took off 4 bases at V and 2 bases at J, with 15 bases between the two ends. The CDR3 sequence is 15 residues long. DNA for the CDR3: TGTGCCAGCAGTTTCCTGGGACTTAGTACCTACGAGCAGTACTTC. Translated: CASSFLGLSTYEQYF.

The gene calls are TRBV24-1 and TRBJ2-7; D is ambiguous. There are 14 residues in the CDR3. With 4 bases removed from V and 1 base from J, the gap between germline ends came to 10 bases. The germline gives CDR1 KGHDR, CDR2 SFDVKD. CDR3 bases: TGTGCCACCAGTGACCCGGGTGCGTCCTACGAGCAGTACTTC. The encoded protein is CATSDPGASYEQYF.

The chain joins TRBV5-1 to TRBJ1-6; D is uncertain. There are 14 residues in the CDR3. V shed 1 base and J shed 7 bases, with 9 bases lying between them. Germline V lookup: CDR1 SGHRS, CDR2 YFSETQ. The CDR3 bases are TGCGCCAGCAGCTTGCTATCGGGGAATTCACCCCTCCACTTT. Translation gives CASSLLSGNSPLHF. The variable domain in full, with the rest retrieved from reference TRBV5-1 and TRBJ1-6, is KAGVTQTPRYLIKTRGQQVTLSCSPISGHRSVSWYQQTPGQGLQFLFEYFSETQRNKGNFPGRFSGRQFSNSRSEMNVSTLELGDSALYLCASSLLSGNSPLHFGNGTRLTVT.

This clone was seen just once. CDR3 in amino acids: CASRAPILNTEAFF. As DNA, the CDR3 is TGTGCCAGCAGGGCACCGATATTGAACACTGAAGCTTTCTTT. The chain combines TRBV6-5 with TRBJ1-1; D is undetermined. This CDR3 comprises 14 residues. Looked up from germline, CDR1 is MNHEY and CDR2 is SVGAGI. Trimming removed 6 bases from V and 0 bases from J, with 11 bases in between.

The chain has TRBV19 and TRBJ1-5; 10 nucleotides align to TRBD1. The trim removed 7 bases at V and 4 bases at J, leaving 7 bases unmatched. CDR3 size: 15 residues. Germline-derived CDR1 and CDR2 are LNHDA and SQIVND (reference sequence). The CDR3 spells CASIRTGGWNQPQHF. For the CDR3, the DNA is TGTGCCAGTATTAGGACAGGGGGGTGGAATCAGCCCCAGCATTTT.

This chain links TRBV19 with TRBJ2-7, with 7 bases aligning to TRBD2. This CDR3 is built from 14 residues. Germline assignment: CDR1 LNHDA and CDR2 SQIVND (reference sequence). The J segment lost 2 bases and the V segment lost 5 bases, leaving 6 bases of the junction unmatched. Here the CDR3 reads CASSVRELPYEQYF. Here the CDR3 DNA reads TGTGCCAGTAGTGTGCGGGAGTTACCCTACGAGCAGTACTTC. The full variable domain, completed using reference TRBV19 and TRBJ2-7, is DGGITQSPKYLFRKEGQNVTLSCEQNLNHDAMYWYRQDPGQGLRLIYYSQIVNDFQKGDIAEGYSVSREKKESFPLTVTSAQKNPTAFYLCASSVRELPYEQYFGPGTRLTVT.

CDR3 amino acids: CASSPSWALDEQFF. CDR3 in DNA: TGCGCCAGCAGCCCCTCTTGGGCACTTGATGAGCAGTTCTTC. The chain employs TRBV4-3 and TRBJ2-1; no clear D gene. The CDR3 runs to 14 residues. V lost 4 bases and J 8 bases, leaving 15 bases between the germline ends. Germline-derived CDR1 and CDR2 are LGHNA and YSLEER.

This clone was seen a handful of times. The rearrangement joins TRBV6-2 or TRBV6-3 to TRBJ1-1, with TRBD1 matching over 7 bases. Looked up from germline, CDR1 is MNHEY and CDR2 is SVGEGT. V was clipped by 2 bases and J by 7 bases; unmatched bases: 10. The CDR3 is 15 residues long. CDR3 protein: CASSYTAGGQREAFF. In DNA, the CDR3 is TGTGCCAGCAGTTACACGGCAGGGGGACAGCGTGAAGCTTTCTTT.

This clone was seen only a few times. This sequence joins TRBV19 and TRBJ1-5; 11 bases map to TRBD1. J lost 5 bases, V lost 7 bases, and 4 bases had no gene match. The CDR3 is 14 residues long. In germline, CDR1 is LNHDA, CDR2 SQIVND (reference sequence). DNA of the CDR3: TGTGCCAGTATGGACAGGGGGCTGGATCAGCCCCAGCATTTT. This translates into CASMDRGLDQPQHF.

This rearrangement joins TRBV5-6 to TRBJ2-1; a possible D gene is TRBD2 (5 bases). CDR1 and CDR2 (germline): SGHDT, YYEEEE. Trimming pared 4 bases from V and 9 bases from J, leaving 8 bases between. The CDR3 length is 11 residues. The CDR3 spells CASSRGAEQFF. The DNA of the CDR3 is TGTGCCAGCAGCCGGGGTGCTGAGCAGTTCTTC.

This clone was found a few times. This rearrangement joins TRBV19 to TRBJ2-7, with a tentative D call TRBD2 (5 bases). The CDR3 runs 12 residues. Trimming left V 5 bases short and J 1 base short, with 6 bases between. Per germline, CDR1 LNHDA and CDR2 SQIVND (reference sequence). CDR3 in DNA: TGTGCCAGTAGTGGACTGTCCTACGAGCAGTACTTC. Its protein is CASSGLSYEQYF.

The chain has TRBV7-6 and TRBJ2-3; the match to TRBD2 covers 14 bases. CDR3 length: 16 amino acids. Germline assignment: CDR1 SGHVS and CDR2 FNYEAQ. Trimming took 5 bases from V and 4 from J; bases not matched to a gene: 5. The CDR3 loop reads CASSERLAGGADTQYF. CDR3 coding DNA: TGTGCCAGCAGCGAGCGACTAGCGGGGGGGGCAGATACGCAGTATTTT.

CDR3 sequence (DNA): TGTGCCAGCAGTGAAATGGCAGGGGTTGGCGGCTACACCTTC. Protein: CASSEMAGVGGYTF. V and J are TRBV6-1 and TRBJ1-2, with a possible D match to TRBD1 (6 bases). V dropped 2 bases and J dropped 8 bases, with 15 bases sitting between them. The length of the CDR3 is 14 residues. CDR1 MNHNS and CDR2 SASEGT come from the germline V gene.

This rearrangement joins TRBV5-1 to TRBJ2-5, with D perhaps matching TRBD2 (5 bases). Trimming stripped 0 bases from V and 3 bases from J, with 9 bases between. CDR3 length: 14 residues. Germline V lookup: CDR1 SGHRS, CDR2 YFSETQ. CDR3 sequence: CASSLVLGEETQYF. In DNA, the CDR3 is TGCGCCAGCAGCTTGGTCCTCGGGGAAGAGACCCAGTACTTC. Based on the CDR3 plus reference TRBV5-1 and TRBJ2-5, the full variable domain is KAGVTQTPRYLIKTRGQQVTLSCSPISGHRSVSWYQQTPGQGLQFLFEYFSETQRNKGNFPGRFSGRQFSNSRSEMNVSTLELGDSALYLCASSLVLGEETQYFGPGTRLLVL.

The chain combines TRBV11-1 with TRBJ2-7, with 10 bases identical to TRBD1. Losses at the gene ends were 5 bases for V and 3 bases for J; bases not matched to a gene: 7. The CDR3 spans 15 residues. Germline V gene sequence: CDR1 SGHAT, CDR2 FQDESV (reference sequence). The CDR3 loop reads CASSPSGTGVYEQYF. The CDR3 region has the DNA TGTGCCAGCAGCCCATCCGGGACAGGGGTCTACGAGCAGTACTTC. The whole variable domain, filled in from reference TRBV11-1 and TRBJ2-7, reads EAEVAQSPRYKITEKSQAVAFWCDPISGHATLYWYRQILGQGPELLVQFQDESVVDDSQLPKDRFSAERLKGVDSTLKIQPAELGDSAMYLCASSPSGTGVYEQYFGPGTRLTVT.

The V and J genes are TRBV5-1 and TRBJ2-7; TRBD2 agrees at 13 bases. CDR1 and CDR2 (germline): SGHRS, YFSETQ. The trim removed 3 bases at V and 4 bases at J, leaving 10 bases unmatched. There are 17 residues in the CDR3. CDR3 in DNA: TGCGCCAGCAGCTCCAGGGGACTAGCGGGATTACTTTACGAGCAGTACTTC. Residues: CASSSRGLAGLLYEQYF.

This chain joins TRBV7-9 and TRBJ1-2; a possible D gene is TRBD1 (5 bases). V gave up 3 bases and J gave up 6 bases, with 11 bases separating them. The CDR3 covers 13 residues. Looked up from germline, CDR1 is SEHNR and CDR2 is FQNEAQ (reference sequence). DNA of the CDR3: TGTGCCAGCAGCTTTTCAGGGCGGAATGGCTACACCTTC. This encodes CASSFSGRNGYTF.